This T cell receptor (beta chain) was found in a study of identical twins. This clonotype occurred a few times. Template switching added a universal primer binding site, and final cDNA carried unique molecular identifiers. MiXCR, run by TCRdb on the 5' RACE reads, gives a single entry per CDR3 protein. The repertoire consists of roughly 1,500,000 distinct CDR3 sequences, with around 33% occurring once and the leading ten covering approximately 0.25%. The V and J ends lost 1 base and 4 bases respectively, with 12 bases between them. In germline, CDR1 is LGHNA, CDR2 YNFKEQ. CDR3 length: 15 residues. The sequence came from a newborn girl in good health. The chain combines TRBV4-2 with TRBJ2-3; D is unclear. Sequencing was done on a sample of cord blood. CDR3 sequence reads: CASSQGVVEADTQYF. The DNA for the CDR3 is TGTGCCAGCAGCCAAGGGGTGGTAGAGGCAGATACGCAGTATTTT.